This T cell receptor beta chain was documented in a study of blood T cell repertoires in COVID-19. About the research overall: Specimens from acute and convalescent COVID-19 originated in the United States, Italy and Spain.

Everyone who took part was roughly 18 to 100 years old, and they came from over 20 US areas. Researchers sorted participants into cohorts using their self-reported clinical history. Method: immunoSEQ multiplex PCR; TCRdb's copy keeps in-frame clones and lacks some. The data show some 330,000 clones, around 86% seen once. The CDR3 covers 12 residues. J was trimmed by 6 bases and V by 3 bases; bases with no gene match: 5. Germline V gene sequence: CDR1 DFQATT, CDR2 SNEGSKA (reference sequence). Sequenced material: PBMCs or T cells enriched from blood (not recorded which). The J gene is TRBJ2-7, the V gene TRBV20-1; 7 positions agree with TRBD1. The clonotype originates from a woman between 45 and 60 years old who had recovered from COVID-19. The DNA of the CDR3 is TGCAGTGCTAGTCCAAGACAGGGCGAGCAGTACTTC. This translates into CSASPRQGEQYF.